These 5 T cell receptor beta chains were sequenced from one sample in a study of blood T cell repertoires in COVID-19. Libraries were prepared by immunoSEQ multiplex PCR; TCRdb keeps only in-frame clonotypes and omits some of them. The table records around 260,000 clones, approximately 83% of them present only once. Input material: peripheral blood. The source is a woman aged 50 to 60 who had recovered from COVID-19.

A few counts support this clone. The genes are TRBV10-3 and TRBJ1-5; 12 bases fit TRBD1. Germline assignment: CDR1 ENHRY and CDR2 SYGVKD. The CDR3 sequence is 17 residues long. J was trimmed by 7 bases and V by 4 bases; bases with no gene match: 11. CDR3 region: CAISVGTGGAWGQPQHF. Written as DNA, the CDR3 is TGTGCCATCAGTGTTGGGACAGGGGGCGCCTGGGGACAGCCCCAGCATTTT.

CDR3 residues: CASSLRGALFF. The DNA of the CDR3 is TGTGCCAGCAGTCTCCGGGGGGCCCTGTTTTTT. The chain couples TRBV12-3 or TRBV12-4 to TRBJ1-4, with D maybe TRBD1 (6 bases). Trimming left V 5 bases short and J 14 bases short, with 12 bases between. CDR3 size: 11 residues.

The sample holds one count of this clone. V gene TRBV18 combines with J gene TRBJ1-5; D is perhaps TRBD1 (6 bases). Looked up from germline, CDR1 is KGHSH and CDR2 is LQKENI. V lost 5 bases, J lost 2 bases, and 19 bases lay in between. This CDR3 has 17 residues. This CDR3 reads CASSITDSPRGNQPQHF. CDR3 sequence (DNA): TGTGCCAGCTCAATAACGGACAGCCCGAGGGGCAATCAGCCCCAGCATTTT.

The chain has TRBV7-9 and TRBJ2-2; a possible D gene is TRBD1 (6 bases). Trimming cost V 6 bases and J 5 bases, with 7 bases left between them. Germline-derived CDR1 and CDR2 are SEHNR and FQNEAQ (reference sequence). The CDR3 spans 12 residues. CDR3 loop: CASRRGTGELFF. DNA of the CDR3: TGTGCCAGCAGAAGGGGGACCGGGGAGCTGTTTTTT.

The rearrangement uses TRBV7-3 and TRBJ1-1; 8 bases agree with TRBD1. The CDR3 has 13 amino acids. The trim removed 5 bases at V and 7 bases at J, leaving 6 bases unmatched. Germline V CDR1 and CDR2: SGHTA, FQGTGA. The CDR3 nucleotides read TGTGCCAGCAGCCTAAGCGGACAGGGTGAAGCTTTCTTT. This codes for CASSLSGQGEAFF.